A selection of T cell receptor beta chains follows, all from one sample in a study of regulatory T cells in long-lasting Graves disease. TCRdb fed the multiplex PCR reads into MiXCR, producing one record per CDR3 protein. The sample contains about 540,000 distinct CDR3 sequences, around an eighth of which appear only once. The sample was also linked to a second study, of T cells in Graves' hyperthyroidism and ophthalmopathy.

The sequences come from peripheral blood mononuclear cells (PBMCs), collected at new diagnosis, from a patient treated with antithyroid drugs. These receptors all come from a man younger than 45 with Graves disease. Both conserved end residues are part of each CDR3. The D gene is left open where the match is weak.

TRBV5-1	NA	TRBJ2-7	CANSLVDAEQYF
TRBV28	NA	TRBJ2-7	CASSLIRHPWKQYF
TRBV20-1	NA	TRBJ1-2	CSAREGSGYTF
TRBV29-1	TRBD1	TRBJ2-1	CSVQGAPLYNEQFF
TRBV27	NA	TRBJ1-6	CASSSPGPVPLHF
TRBV19	TRBD1	TRBJ2-6	CASCLGQGAPGANVLTF
TRBV5-1	NA	TRBJ1-3	CASSFAPGDTIYF
TRBV10-3	NA	TRBJ2-7	CAISERGGAGGYEQYF
TRBV11-2	TRBD1	TRBJ1-3	CASSLGTGYSGNTIYF
TRBV10-3	NA	TRBJ1-2	CATTSEGKGLNYGYTF
TRBV5-5	NA	TRBJ1-2	CASSYSPTAGYTF
TRBV9	NA	TRBJ1-6	CASSRTDLNSPLHF
TRBV12-3/TRBV12-4	NA	TRBJ2-1	CASSTPWGAGSYNEQFF
TRBV6-1	TRBD1	TRBJ2-5	CASSDSGTGVEETQYF
TRBV6-5	NA	TRBJ1-1	CASSYQVEAFF
TRBV29-1	TRBD1	TRBJ1-2	CSVPTGTNYGYTF
TRBV24-1	NA	TRBJ1-2	CATSDSLGGHYGYTF
TRBV6-1	NA	TRBJ2-7	CASSESVSYEQYF
TRBV10-3	NA	TRBJ2-6	CAISDLRSPISSGANVLTF
TRBV6-5	TRBD1	TRBJ2-5	CASSFGTGFVETQYF
TRBV29-1	TRBD2	TRBJ2-7	CSVVFSGSSYEQYF
TRBV19	TRBD1	TRBJ1-2	CASMSDRGVFYGYTF
TRBV5-1	NA	TRBJ2-1	CASSLRVAASVSAQFF
TRBV18	TRBD1	TRBJ2-1	CASSDRGRGNEQFF
TRBV11-2	NA	TRBJ1-5	CASSLDPGLGQPQHF
TRBV6-1	TRBD1	TRBJ1-3	CASREEQGAAGNTIYF
TRBV20-1	NA	TRBJ2-7	CSARGLVGFYEQYF
TRBV27	NA	TRBJ1-1	CASSFRGRSEMTEAFF
TRBV19	NA	TRBJ1-1	CASSIVVDHTEAFF
TRBV6-1	TRBD2	TRBJ2-2	CASGTSGYTGELFF
TRBV5-1	TRBD2	TRBJ2-3	CASSRLAGDDTQYF
TRBV10-3	NA	TRBJ2-5	CAISEGGETQYF
TRBV11-2	TRBD1	TRBJ2-1	CASSHGTGARDEQFF
TRBV29-1	NA	TRBJ2-7	CSVADTGDGEQYF
TRBV4-2	NA	TRBJ1-2	CASSQDQADFYGYTF
TRBV20-1	TRBD2	TRBJ2-3	CSAREAPLAGGPTDTQYF
TRBV11-2	TRBD1	TRBJ2-6	CASSFGRGFSLLSGANVLTF
TRBV7-9	TRBD1	TRBJ2-5	CASSQETGGQTQYF
TRBV29-1	TRBD2	TRBJ2-3	CSVESAGTTDTQYF